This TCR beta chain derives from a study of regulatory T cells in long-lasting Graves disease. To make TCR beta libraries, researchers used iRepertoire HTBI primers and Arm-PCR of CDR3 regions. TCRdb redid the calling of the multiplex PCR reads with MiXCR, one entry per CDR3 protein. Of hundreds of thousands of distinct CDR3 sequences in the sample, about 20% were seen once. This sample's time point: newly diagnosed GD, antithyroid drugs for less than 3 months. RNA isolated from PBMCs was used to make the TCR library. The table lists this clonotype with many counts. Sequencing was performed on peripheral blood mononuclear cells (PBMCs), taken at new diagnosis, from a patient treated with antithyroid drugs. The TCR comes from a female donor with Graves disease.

This chain's CDR3 is CASIKSMTNYGYTF. As DNA, the CDR3 is TGTGCCAGCATCAAGTCAATGACTAACTATGGCTACACCTTC. The genes are TRBV28 and TRBJ1-2; D not certain. V gave up 7 bases and J gave up 0 bases, with 12 bases separating them. The CDR3 runs to 14 residues. Per the germline V gene, CDR1 is MDHEN and CDR2 is SYDVKM.